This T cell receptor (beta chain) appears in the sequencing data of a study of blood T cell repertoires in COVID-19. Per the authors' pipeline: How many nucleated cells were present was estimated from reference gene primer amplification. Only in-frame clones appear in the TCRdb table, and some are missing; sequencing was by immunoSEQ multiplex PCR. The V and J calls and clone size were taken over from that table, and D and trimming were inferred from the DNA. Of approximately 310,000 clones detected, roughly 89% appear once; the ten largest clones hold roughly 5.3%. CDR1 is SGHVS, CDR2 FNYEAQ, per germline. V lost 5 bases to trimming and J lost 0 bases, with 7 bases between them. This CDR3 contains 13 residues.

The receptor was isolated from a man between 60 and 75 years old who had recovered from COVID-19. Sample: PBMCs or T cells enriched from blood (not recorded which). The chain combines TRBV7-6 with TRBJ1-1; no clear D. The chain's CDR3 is CASSLSMNTEAFF. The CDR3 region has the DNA TGTGCCAGCAGCCTATCAATGAACACTGAAGCTTTCTTT.